This entry concerns a single T cell receptor (beta chain). Its cognate antigen is unknown. The data belong to a study of T cell repertoires in cytomegalovirus infection. Across the study: Matching HLA type, along with CMV infection, was indicated by public TCR beta signatures.

Trimming cost V 2 bases and J 1 base, with 21 bases left between them. The CDR3 sequence is 18 residues long. Study-wide results and limits: Using cumulative public TCR beta family frequency, the authors identified those who carried CMV together with the relevant HLA. HLA-C-restricted CMV clonotypes gave the most frequent clonotype in two of eight donors.

TCRdb itself ran the reads through MiXCR, one entry per CDR3 protein. The sample includes 170,000 or so distinct CDR3 sequences, 15% to 20% of them seen just once. The chain is built from TRBV12-3 or TRBV12-4 and TRBJ2-7, with D tentatively TRBD1 (6 bases). This clonotype was sampled from a human donor in good health (CMV status not recorded). Some clones in this sample may be carry-over from other donors' samples. The sequenced material came from CD8+ T cells from PBMCs. The CDR3 DNA follows: TGTGCCAGCAGTTTATTAGGGGGACGTGGTGAGCGATCCTACGAGCAGTACTTC. Its protein is CASSLLGGRGERSYEQYF.